This entry is about one T cell receptor beta chain. Its antigen is unknown. The data are from a study of identical twins. Study-wide findings and caveats: A cross-sectional statistical analysis, not follow-up of the same donors, supported the conclusions. There were fewer insertions in abundant cord blood beta clonotypes, but memory repertoires showed no such pattern.

V shed 6 bases and J 2 bases; nucleotides not matched to a gene: 8. Germline V gene data show CDR1 as DFQATT and CDR2 as SNEGSKA (reference sequence). CDR3 length equals 14 residues. Carrying unique molecular identifiers, the cDNA also gained a universal primer site through template switching. A single record per CDR3 protein comes from TCRdb applying MiXCR to the 5' RACE reads. The sample has 350,000 to 450,000 distinct CDR3 sequences, 18% seen once. All donors comprised healthy Caucasians. Sequencing was performed on naive T cells sorted from blood. The sequence was collected from a man aged 50-59 years in good health. The rearrangement uses TRBV20-1 and TRBJ2-7, with 9 bases identical to TRBD1. Written as DNA, the CDR3 is TGCAGTGCGGTTGGGACAGGGCACACCTACGAGCAGTACTTC. It translates to CSAVGTGHTYEQYF.